The 14 T cell receptor beta chains reported below all come from one sample, sequenced in a study of a mutant IDH1 vaccine in newly diagnosed glioma. Produced via immunoSEQ multiplex PCR; TCRdb's table is partial and in-frame only. The repertoire holds about 96,000 clones, with about 80% as singletons. The time point here: baseline, week 1 (first vaccination visit). Treatment noted: pre-vaccination baseline after standard-of-care therapy. Sequencing was performed on PBMCs, taken from a glioma patient treated with radiotherapy, temozolomide or both. These receptors originate from a middle-aged man with glioma.

This clone is a singleton in its sample. V and J are TRBV6-5 and TRBJ2-3; 8 nucleotides align to TRBD2. Germline values: CDR1 MNHEY, CDR2 SVGAGI. This CDR3 has 16 amino acids. V lost 1 base to trimming and J lost 1 base; unmatched junction nucleotides: 4. The DNA of the CDR3 is TGTGCCAGCAGTTACTTGGCGGGGGGAGGCACAGATACGCAGTATTTT. Translation: CASSYLAGGGTDTQYF.

The CDR3 sequence: CASSIRGTDTQYF. CDR3 sequence (DNA): TGTGCCAGTAGTATCAGGGGCACAGATACGCAGTATTTT. The rearrangement uses TRBV19 and TRBJ2-3, with a possible D match to TRBD1 (5 bases). Germline lookup yields CDR1 LNHDA and CDR2 SQIVND (reference sequence). Trimming stripped 3 bases from V and 1 base from J, with 5 bases between. The CDR3 totals 13 residues.

V and J are TRBV19 and TRBJ1-1, with D tentatively TRBD1 (6 bases). The germline V gene encodes CDR1 LNHDA and CDR2 SQIVND (reference sequence). The CDR3 loop spans 16 amino acids. Trimming removed 3 bases from V and 5 bases from J, with 19 bases in between. CDR3 nucleotides: TGTGCCAGTAGTATGGGACCGAGCTTAAGGGGGACTGAAGCTTTCTTT. It translates to CASSMGPSLRGTEAFF.

The rearrangement joins TRBV7-2 to TRBJ2-3, with D tentatively TRBD2 (6 bases). Trimming shortened V by 6 bases and J by 3 bases, and 13 bases separated the two germline ends. Per the germline V gene, CDR1 is SGHTA and CDR2 is FQGNSA. This CDR3 comprises 14 residues. CDR3 in DNA: TGTGCCAGCAGGCCCGGGACTGCGACAGATACGCAGTATTTT. Translating gives CASRPGTATDTQYF. The variable domain in full, completed from reference TRBV7-2 and TRBJ2-3, reads GAGVSQSPSNKVTEKGKDVELRCDPISGHTALYWYRQSLGQGLEFLIYFQGNSAPDKSGLPSDRFSAERTGGSVSTLTIQRTQQEDSAVYLCASRPGTATDTQYFGPGTRLTVL.

The CDR3 reads CASSFPGHDEQYF. Written as DNA, the CDR3 is TGTGCCAGCAGCTTCCCCGGACATGACGAGCAGTACTTC. V usage is TRBV5-4 and J usage is TRBJ2-7; D is perhaps TRBD1 (5 bases). V lost 2 bases and J 5 bases, leaving 11 bases between the germline ends. This CDR3 is built from 13 residues. CDR1 and CDR2 (germline): SGHNT, YYREEE (reference sequence). The complete variable domain, with remaining parts taken from reference TRBV5-4 and TRBJ2-7, reads ETGVTQSPTHLIKTRGQQVTLRCSSQSGHNTVSWYQQALGQGPQFIFQYYREEENGRGNFPPRFSGLQFPNYSSELNVNALELDDSALYLCASSFPGHDEQYFGPGTRLTVT.

The chain combines TRBV5-4 with TRBJ2-6, with 7 bases fitting TRBD1. Unmatched junction bases numbered 10, after V lost 4 bases and J lost 3 bases. The CDR3 length is 17 residues. Looked up from germline, CDR1 is SGHNT and CDR2 is YYREEE (reference sequence). CDR3 DNA sequence: TGTGCCAGCAGCCCATACAGGGGAGATGGTGGGGCCAACGTCCTGACTTTC. It translates to CASSPYRGDGGANVLTF.

V usage is TRBV7-3 and J usage is TRBJ2-1, with TRBD2 matching over 8 bases. After removal of 0 bases from V and 0 bases from J, the junction contained 1 base not matched to a gene. The CDR3 is 16 residues long. Germline CDR1 SGHTA, CDR2 FQGTGA. The CDR3, as DNA: TGTGCCAGCAGCTTAACTAGCGGGGCCTCCTACAATGAGCAGTTCTTC. Its protein product is CASSLTSGASYNEQFF.

The genes are TRBV21-1 and TRBJ2-3. TRBV21-1 is shown as a pseudogene. CDR3 size: 13 residues. DNA of the CDR3: TGTGCCAACCCTCGGGCCCCCCACGGTACGCAGTATTTT. Encoded protein: CANPRAPHGTQYF.

The chain uses TRBV30 and TRBJ1-5; tentatively, D is TRBD1 (5 bases). The CDR3 contains 14 residues. Per the germline V gene, CDR1 is GTSNPN and CDR2 is SVGIG (reference sequence). V was shortened by 5 bases and J by 4 bases, with 15 bases between the two germline ends. The DNA for the CDR3 is TGTGCCTGGCCCTGGGACCTGGGGAATCAGCCCCAGCATTTT. Protein product: CAWPWDLGNQPQHF.

This clone was found many times. The V call is TRBV7-2, the J call TRBJ1-4; tentatively, D is TRBD1 (6 bases). The CDR3 contains 14 residues. The germline CDR1 and CDR2 sequences are SGHTA and FQGNSA. V shed 3 bases and J shed 6 bases, with 11 bases lying between them. Here the CDR3 DNA reads TGTGCCAGCAGCTTGTCAGGGGAGGATGAAAAACTGTTTTTT. Translation: CASSLSGEDEKLFF.

The chain uses TRBV6-1 and TRBJ1-3; the D is unclear. The ends were cut back, 0 bases at V and 3 bases at J, with 3 bases in the middle. This CDR3 has 13 amino acids. Germline V gene data show CDR1 as MNHNS and CDR2 as SASEGT. The CDR3 reads CASSEAGGNTIYF. The CDR3 DNA reads as TGTGCCAGCAGTGAAGCCGGTGGAAACACCATATATTTT.

The chain combines TRBV10-2 with TRBJ1-5; no firm D call. The V gene's germline CDR1 is WSHSY and CDR2 SAAADI. V was shortened by 9 bases and J by 2 bases, with 14 bases between the two germline ends. The CDR3 covers 14 residues. CDR3 region: CASQGGYGNQPQHF. The CDR3 DNA sequence: TGCGCCAGTCAAGGCGGGTATGGCAATCAGCCCCAGCATTTT.

This chain joins TRBV30 and TRBJ2-7, with D possibly matching TRBD2 (7 bases). The CDR3 spans 14 residues. Germline lookup yields CDR1 GTSNPN and CDR2 SVGIG (reference sequence). V was trimmed by 4 bases and J by 5 bases, leaving 18 bases between them. The CDR3 DNA reads as TGTGCCTGGAAATTAAGTGGGGGGGCCCACGAGCAGTACTTC. It specifies CAWKLSGGAHEQYF.

The chain has TRBV18 and TRBJ2-7; D is undetermined. Germline V gene sequence: CDR1 KGHSH, CDR2 LQKENI. Deletions cut 1 base from V and 7 bases from J, with 14 bases between. This CDR3 is built from 14 residues. The CDR3 loop is CASSPRVSPGEQYF. DNA of the CDR3: TGTGCCAGCTCACCACGGGTATCGCCCGGGGAGCAGTACTTC.